These T cell receptor beta chains were read from a single sample in a study of T cells after yellow fever vaccination. TCRdb called the 5' RACE reads again in MiXCR, with one record for every CDR3 protein. The sample has roughly 500,000 distinct CDR3 sequences, over 15% seen once. The specimen was PBMCs, collected 15 days after the yellow fever booster vaccination. Receptors were obtained from a man aged 25 to 45 who received the YFV17D yellow fever vaccine. Each CDR3 is given with its conserved first and last residue. D genes are given only for firm matches. Rows give clone size only sometimes, using once, few, many, or a class for an expanded clone.

D: TRBD1; J: TRBJ2-1; V: TRBV5-8; length: 14; size: .; DNA: TGTGCCAGCAGCCTCCGGGACAGGGTTAGTGAGCAGTTCTTC; CDR3: CASSLRDRVSEQFF
D: TRBD2; J: TRBJ2-5; V: TRBV6-1; length: 17; size: few; DNA: TGTGCCAGCAGTCGCCGACTAGCGGGAGGGCCGCGGGAGACCCAGTACTTC; CDR3: CASSRRLAGGPRETQYF
D: .; J: TRBJ2-5; V: TRBV12-3/TRBV12-4; length: 15; size: .; DNA: TGTGCCAGCTCCCCCCGGGGCACCAAGGGGGAGACCCAGTACTTC; CDR3: CASSPRGTKGETQYF
D: TRBD1; J: TRBJ2-5; V: TRBV11-1; length: 21; size: .; DNA: TGTGCCAGCAGCTTAGCGGACCCCCTCTCTCCTAGCCGGGACAGCCAAGAGACCCAGTACTTC; CDR3: CASSLADPLSPSRDSQETQYF
D: TRBD2; J: TRBJ2-2; V: TRBV7-6; length: 18; size: .; DNA: TGTGCCAGCAGCCATCTGGGACTAGCGGGAGGGAACACCGGGGAGCTGTTTTTT; CDR3: CASSHLGLAGGNTGELFF
D: .; J: TRBJ2-3; V: TRBV7-8; length: 14; size: .; DNA: TGTGCCAGCACCCCCCGTGAGGTCACAGATACGCAGTATTTT; CDR3: CASTPREVTDTQYF
D: .; J: TRBJ2-1; V: TRBV3-1; length: 14; size: .; DNA: TGTGCCAGCAGTCCGGACCACTCCTACAATGAGCAGTTCTTC; CDR3: CASSPDHSYNEQFF
D: .; J: TRBJ2-3; V: TRBV7-7; length: 16; size: few; DNA: TGTGCCAGCAGCTCCGGCGTGGGGCGGGCCACAGATACGCAGTATTTT; CDR3: CASSSGVGRATDTQYF
D: .; J: TRBJ2-3; V: TRBV4-3; length: 16; size: .; DNA: TGCGCCAGCAGCCAAGGAGAACAGATAACCACAGATACGCAGTATTTT; CDR3: CASSQGEQITTDTQYF
D: TRBD1; J: TRBJ2-1; V: TRBV7-6; length: 15; size: .; DNA: TGTGCCAGCAGCAGGACAGGGGGTGACGATACTGAGCAGTTCTTC; CDR3: CASSRTGGDDTEQFF
D: TRBD1; J: TRBJ2-5; V: TRBV20-1; length: 15; size: .; DNA: TGCAGTGCCATTGACAGGGGGCGAGCGAAAGAGACCCAGTACTTC; CDR3: CSAIDRGRAKETQYF
D: .; J: TRBJ2-1; V: TRBV20-1; length: 14; size: many; DNA: TGCAGTGCCCGGAACTGGCTTGGCTACAATGAGCAGTTCTTC; CDR3: CSARNWLGYNEQFF
D: .; J: TRBJ2-3; V: TRBV20-1; length: 14; size: few; DNA: TGCAGTGCTAGTAGCAGTGTTCGGCCAGATACGCAGTATTTT; CDR3: CSASSSVRPDTQYF
D: TRBD2; J: TRBJ2-3; V: TRBV7-2; length: 17; size: .; DNA: TGTGCCAGCAGCTTAGTGGCCCTAGCGGGAGTGGGAGATACGCAGTATTTT; CDR3: CASSLVALAGVGDTQYF
D: TRBD1; J: TRBJ2-1; V: TRBV4-3; length: 14; size: .; DNA: TGCGCCAGCAGCACGCGACAGGGGTTAAATGAGCAGTTCTTC; CDR3: CASSTRQGLNEQFF
D: .; J: TRBJ1-5; V: TRBV9; length: 15; size: few; DNA: TGTGCCAGCAGCCTGAACGCGGGGAACAATCAGCCCCAGCATTTT; CDR3: CASSLNAGNNQPQHF
D: .; J: TRBJ2-1; V: TRBV4-2; length: 16; size: .; DNA: TGTGCCAGCAGCCAAGCCCCTAGAGCCTCCTACAATGAGCAGTTCTTC; CDR3: CASSQAPRASYNEQFF
D: TRBD2; J: TRBJ2-3; V: TRBV5-1; length: 16; size: .; DNA: TGCGCCAGCAGCTTTCCGGAGAGCGGGAGGGCAGATACGCAGTATTTT; CDR3: CASSFPESGRADTQYF